A selection of T cell receptor beta chains follows, all from one sample in a study of T-cell memory formation after mild COVID-19. TCRdb fed the 5' RACE reads into MiXCR, producing one record per CDR3 protein. This sample has 470,000 or so distinct CDR3 sequences, with nearly 25% found just once. The sample consisted of PBMCs or a T cell subset sorted from them (not recorded which). The source of these receptors is an adult woman who had mild COVID-19 (a few samples of this study predate the infection). Cell type and time point are not known. CDR3s include the opening cysteine and the closing phenylalanine or tryptophan. Each record gives: D gene, V gene, J gene, clone size, CDR3 DNA, CDR3 protein. The D gene is left open where the match is weak. Clone size is shown for a subset of rows, as once, few, many or a class of expanded clone.

>.|TRBV12-3/TRBV12-4|TRBJ2-1|few
TGTGCCAGCAGTCCATACCTTAATGAGCAGTTCTTC
CASSPYLNEQFF
>TRBD2|TRBV30|TRBJ2-5|.
TGTGCCTGGAGTGTAGCGGGGGGGATAAAGACCCAGTACTTC
CAWSVAGGIKTQYF
>.|TRBV20-1|TRBJ2-3|few
TGCAGTGCGGGTAGACTAGATACGCAGTATTTT
CSAGRLDTQYF
>TRBD2|TRBV19|TRBJ2-1|.
TGTGCCAGTAGTCACCTAGCGGGAGGGTTATACAATGAGCAGTTCTTC
CASSHLAGGLYNEQFF
>.|TRBV9|TRBJ2-5|.
TGTGCCAGCAGCGTAGCGTCACAAGAGACCCAGTACTTC
CASSVASQETQYF
>.|TRBV4-2|TRBJ1-1|many
TGTGCCAGCAGCCACGACTCAGGGAACACTGAAGCTTTCTTT
CASSHDSGNTEAFF
>.|TRBV5-6|TRBJ2-5|.
TGTGCCAGCTTGGGACTGGGTGAAGAGACCCAGTACTTC
CASLGLGEETQYF
>TRBD2|TRBV7-2|TRBJ2-3|.
TGTGCCAGCAGCTTCGCGGCTAGCGGGGGGGCCAATACGCAGTATTTT
CASSFAASGGANTQYF
>.|TRBV4-3|TRBJ1-1|few
TGCGCCAGCAGCCAAGGCTTTAGGGCTATGAACACTGAAGCTTTCTTT
CASSQGFRAMNTEAFF
>TRBD1|TRBV20-1|TRBJ1-5|few
TGCAGTGCCGAGGACAGGAGGGTCTCCCAGCATTTT
CSAEDRRVSQHF
>.|TRBV25-1|TRBJ2-2|few
TGTGCCAGCAGTGATCGAGGGCCCGGGGAGCTGTTTTTT
CASSDRGPGELFF
>.|TRBV6-5|TRBJ2-7|.
TGTGCCAGCAGTTACTTCCCGGGGATCCCGGGCGAGCAGTACTTC
CASSYFPGIPGEQYF
>.|TRBV6-4|TRBJ2-7|.
TGTGCCAGCTTGCCATCGGGGGTAGGTCTGACCCACGAGCAGTACTTC
CASLPSGVGLTHEQYF
>TRBD2|TRBV29-1|TRBJ2-5|many
TGCAGCGTTGAGGGACTAGCGTGGAAAGAGACCCAGTACTTC
CSVEGLAWKETQYF
>TRBD1|TRBV12-3/TRBV12-4|TRBJ1-5|few
TGTGCCAGCAGTTTAGGACAGGGGGTCGCAGGGCCCCAGCATTTT
CASSLGQGVAGPQHF
>.|TRBV4-3|TRBJ2-7|few
TGCGCCAGCAGCCAAGAGGCGGGATACAACGAGCAGTACTTC
CASSQEAGYNEQYF
>.|TRBV29-1|TRBJ1-2|.
TGCAGCGTTGCCCCGAGAAACTTGAACTATGGCTACACCTTC
CSVAPRNLNYGYTF
>TRBD1|TRBV12-3/TRBV12-4|TRBJ1-3|.
TGTGCCAGCAGTTTAGGGGCGACAGGGGAGTTCGGAAACACCATATATTTT
CASSLGATGEFGNTIYF
>TRBD2|TRBV6-5|TRBJ2-3|few
TGTGCCAGCAGTCCCCTAGGGACTATCACAGATACGCAGTATTTT
CASSPLGTITDTQYF
>TRBD2|TRBV7-6|TRBJ2-5|.
TGTGCCAGCAGCACTAGACTAGCGGGAGAGCAAGAGACCCAGTACTTC
CASSTRLAGEQETQYF
>.|TRBV29-1|TRBJ1-2|many
TGCAGCGTTGTTAGCGGTCGGGGCTACACCTTC
CSVVSGRGYTF
>.|TRBV7-9|TRBJ2-1|few
TGTGCCAGCAGCTTAGGACCCTCTGACAATGAGCAGTTCTTC
CASSLGPSDNEQFF
>.|TRBV6-5|TRBJ2-6|once
TGTGCCAGCAGTTTCGGCACAGGGTCCGGGGCCAACGTCCTGACTTTC
CASSFGTGSGANVLTF
>TRBD2|TRBV7-7|TRBJ2-3|.
TGTGCTAGCAGCCGGGACTACACAGATACGCAGTATTTT
CASSRDYTDTQYF
>.|TRBV18|TRBJ2-7|.
TGTGCCAGCTCACCACCAGAGCTTACCTACGAGCAGTACTTC
CASSPPELTYEQYF
>.|TRBV7-9|TRBJ2-7|.
TGTGCCAGCAGCTTAGCTAACTACGAGCAGTACTTC
CASSLANYEQYF